This T cell receptor (beta chain) was retrieved from a study of blood T cell repertoires in COVID-19. Sequencing used immunoSEQ multiplex PCR; TCRdb keeps in-frame clones, though not all of them. Counted here are 300,000 or so clones, approximately 86% occurring once; the ten biggest clones make up around 4.5%. The V end lost 5 bases, the J end lost 10 bases, and 18 bases lay between the germline ends. The CDR3 loop spans 15 amino acids. Germline V gene data show CDR1 as SGHTA and CDR2 as FQGNSA. Sequencing input: PBMCs or T cells enriched from blood (not recorded which). J is TRBJ1-6 and V is TRBV7-2; perhaps TRBD1 as D (5 bases). This sequence was found in a woman aged 40 to 50 with acute COVID-19. The CDR3 DNA is TGTGCCAGCAGCACGAGACACCCTGGGGGGTCACCCCTCCACTTT. Amino acids: CASSTRHPGGSPLHF.